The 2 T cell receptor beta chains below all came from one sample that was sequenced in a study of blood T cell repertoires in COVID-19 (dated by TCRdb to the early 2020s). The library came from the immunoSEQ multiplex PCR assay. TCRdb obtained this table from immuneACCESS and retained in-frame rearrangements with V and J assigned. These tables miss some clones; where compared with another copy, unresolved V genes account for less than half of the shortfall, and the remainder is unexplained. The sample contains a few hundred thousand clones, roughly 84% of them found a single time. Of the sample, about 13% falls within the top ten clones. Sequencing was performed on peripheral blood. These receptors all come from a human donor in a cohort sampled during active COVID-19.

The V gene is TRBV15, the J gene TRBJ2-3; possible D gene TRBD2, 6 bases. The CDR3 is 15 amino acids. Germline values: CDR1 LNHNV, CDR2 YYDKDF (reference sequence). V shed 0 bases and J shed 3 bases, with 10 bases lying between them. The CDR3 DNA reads TGTGCCACCAGCAGAGAGAGGCTAGCGACAGATACGCAGTATTTT. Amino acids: CATSRERLATDTQYF.

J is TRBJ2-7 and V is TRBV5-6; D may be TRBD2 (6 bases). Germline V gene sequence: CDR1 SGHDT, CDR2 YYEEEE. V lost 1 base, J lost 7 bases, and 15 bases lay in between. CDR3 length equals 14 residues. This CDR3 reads CASSLYSTSWEQYF. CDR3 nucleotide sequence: TGTGCCAGCAGCTTGTATTCGACTAGTTGGGAGCAGTACTTC. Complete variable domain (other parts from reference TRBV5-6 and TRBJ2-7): DAGVTQSPTHLIKTRGQQVTLRCSPKSGHDTVSWYQQALGQGPQFIFQYYEEEERQRGNFPDRFSGHQFPNYSSELNVNALLLGDSALYLCASSLYSTSWEQYFGPGTRLTVT.